The 17 T cell receptor beta chains below were found in one sample sequenced in a study of cytomegalovirus exposure and HLA in healthy donors. Researchers ran the PCR with 60 Vbeta and 13 Jbeta primers. Clones were read by immunoSEQ multiplex PCR, and TCRdb kept only the in-frame ones, dropping some. Here the sample spans 150,000 to 180,000 clones, around 81% being singletons. The source material was PBMCs. The receptors originated from a woman aged 40-49 years in good health and CMV-seropositive.

At least ten counts were recorded for this clone. V is TRBV6-1 and J is TRBJ2-5; 8 bases agree with TRBD2. Trimming took 3 bases from V and 9 from J; bases not matched to a gene: 9. Germline V gene data show CDR1 as MNHNS and CDR2 as SASEGT. This CDR3 has 14 amino acids. CDR3 DNA sequence: TGTGCCAGCAGTGAGGGACTAGAAAGTTCGGCCCAGTACTTC. It is translated as CASSEGLESSAQYF.

The chain recombines TRBV7-2 with TRBJ2-2; D is uncertain. The CDR3 consists of 15 residues. CDR1 and CDR2 from the germline V gene are SGHTA and FQGNSA. Trimming removed 3 bases from V and 0 bases from J, with 8 bases in between. CDR3 in DNA: TGTGCCAGCAGCTTTGGGCTCTCGAACACCGGGGAGCTGTTTTTT. This codes for CASSFGLSNTGELFF.

The chain recombines TRBV6-5 with TRBJ1-2; 10 positions agree with TRBD1. Germline V lookup: CDR1 MNHEY, CDR2 SVGAGI. With V trimmed by 2 bases and J by 4 bases, 4 bases remained unmatched. CDR3 length: 15 residues. The CDR3 DNA sequence: TGTGCCAGCAGTTACCCGGGACAGGGGCCCTATGGCTACACCTTC. It codes for CASSYPGQGPYGYTF.

In this sample, this clone turned up once. The rearrangement uses TRBV19 and TRBJ1-2; 10 bases are a match to TRBD1. There are 17 residues in the CDR3. The V gene's germline CDR1 is LNHDA and CDR2 SQIVND (reference sequence). Unmatched junction bases numbered 15, after V lost 6 bases and J lost 5 bases. The CDR3 here is CASRRRDRGRGAYGYTF. The CDR3, as DNA: TGTGCCAGTAGACGCCGGGACAGGGGACGTGGGGCTTATGGCTACACCTTC.

The V and J genes are TRBV5-1 and TRBJ2-3; tentative D call: TRBD2 (6 bases). V gave up 5 bases and J gave up 5 bases, with 12 bases separating them. The CDR3 extends over 13 amino acids. From germline, CDR1 is SGHRS and CDR2 YFSETQ. CDR3 region: CASSSGGQDTQYF. The CDR3 DNA reads as TGCGCCAGCAGTAGCGGAGGGCAAGATACGCAGTATTTT.

This chain connects TRBV10-2 to TRBJ2-1; 7 positions agree with TRBD2. J lost 2 bases, V lost 6 bases, and 19 bases had no gene match. Germline V gene data show CDR1 as WSHSY and CDR2 as SAAADI. The CDR3 runs to 19 residues. The CDR3 bases are TGCGCCAGCAGCACCGGACGTACAAGCGGGACGCTAACCTACAATGAGCAGTTCTTC. It encodes CASSTGRTSGTLTYNEQFF.

The chain recombines TRBV7-9 with TRBJ1-4, with D possibly being TRBD1 (6 bases). Germline loops: CDR1 SEHNR, CDR2 FQNEAQ (reference sequence). CDR3 length equals 16 residues. The V and J ends lost 0 bases and 0 bases respectively, with 8 bases between them. Here the CDR3 reads CASSLAAGATNEKLFF. CDR3 nucleotides: TGTGCCAGCAGCTTAGCGGCAGGGGCAACTAATGAAAAACTGTTTTTT. Combining the CDR3 with reference TRBV7-9 and TRBJ1-4 gives the whole variable domain DTGVSQNPRHKITKRGQNVTFRCDPISEHNRLYWYRQTLGQGPEFLTYFQNEAQLEKSRLLSDRFSAERPKGSFSTLEIQRTEQGDSAMYLCASSLAAGATNEKLFFGSGTQLSVL.

V usage is TRBV6-1 and J usage is TRBJ2-1, with TRBD2 matching over 14 bases. The CDR3 sequence is 17 residues long. J was trimmed by 4 bases and V by 4 bases; bases with no gene match: 6. The germline V gene encodes CDR1 MNHNS and CDR2 SASEGT. The CDR3 loop is CASSGTSGRRSYNEQFF. CDR3 DNA sequence: TGTGCCAGCAGTGGGACTAGCGGGAGGAGGTCATACAATGAGCAGTTCTTC.

This chain uses TRBV29-1 with TRBJ1-2; TRBD1 matches 7 bases. The CDR3 is made up of 15 amino acids. Trimming cost V 3 bases and J 7 bases; bases outside gene matches: 14. The germline CDR1 and CDR2 sequences are SQVTM and ANQGSEA. CDR3 amino acids: CSVDSPGTAAGGYTF. In nucleotides, the CDR3 is TGCAGCGTTGATTCTCCCGGGACAGCAGCTGGTGGCTACACCTTC. The full variable domain, rest sourced from reference TRBV29-1 and TRBJ1-2, is SAVISQKPSRDICQRGTSLTIQCQVDSQVTMMFWYRQQPGQSLTLIATANQGSEATYESGFVIDKFPISRPNLTFSTLTVSNMSPEDSSIYLCSVDSPGTAAGGYTFGSGTRLTVV.

This chain uses TRBV29-1 with TRBJ2-1; 14 bases are a match to TRBD2. The CDR3 contains 18 residues. V lost 5 bases, J lost 2 bases, and 11 bases stayed unmatched. The germline V gene has CDR1 SQVTM and CDR2 ANQGSEA. CDR3 sequence reads: CSVLRLAGGPVPYNEQFF. DNA of the CDR3: TGCAGCGTTCTGAGACTAGCGGGAGGGCCTGTCCCCTACAATGAGCAGTTCTTC.

The rearrangement joins TRBV2 to TRBJ1-1, with D maybe TRBD1 (5 bases). Germline values: CDR1 SNHLY, CDR2 FYNNEI. This CDR3 is built from 13 residues. The V end lost 4 bases, the J end lost 3 bases, and 9 bases lay between the germline ends. CDR3 bases: TGTGCCAGCAGTGTCCGGGGGGACACTGAAGCTTTCTTT. The encoded protein is CASSVRGDTEAFF.

V gene TRBV11-2 combines with J gene TRBJ2-7; D may be TRBD1 (6 bases). Trimming removed 5 bases at V and 2 bases at J, with 19 bases between. The CDR3 extends over 16 amino acids. CDR1 and CDR2 (germline): SGHAT, FQNNGV. Here the CDR3 DNA reads TGTGCCAGCAGCCGGACAGTGACACAGGTTACCTACGAGCAGTACTTC. Translating it yields CASSRTVTQVTYEQYF. The complete variable domain, with remaining parts taken from reference TRBV11-2 and TRBJ2-7, reads EAGVAQSPRYKIIEKRQSVAFWCNPISGHATLYWYQQILGQGPKLLIQFQNNGVVDDSQLPKDRFSAERLKGVDSTLKIQPAKLEDSAVYLCASSRTVTQVTYEQYFGPGTRLTVT.

The chain is built from TRBV19 and TRBJ2-4; possible D gene TRBD1, 6 bases. The CDR3 consists of 17 residues. Trimming removed 5 bases at V and 1 base at J, with 18 bases between. Per the germline V gene, CDR1 is LNHDA and CDR2 is SQIVND (reference sequence). The CDR3: CASSPTTGSRAKNIQYF. Written as DNA, the CDR3 is TGTGCCAGTAGTCCGACAACAGGGTCAAGGGCCAAAAACATTCAGTACTTC.

Comments on this clone: At one boundary the junction diverges from the germline segment, which might be a read error. The chain couples TRBV5-1 to TRBJ1-1; D is unresolved. CDR1 is SGHRS and CDR2 is YFSETQ in the germline V gene. The CDR3 has 13 residues. The CDR3 region is CASSLYGNTGAFF. CDR3 nucleotides: TGCGCCAGCAGCTTGTACGGGAACACTGGAGCTTTCTTT.

The chain employs TRBV11-3 and TRBJ1-1, with 8 bases aligning to TRBD1. Germline CDR1 is SGHNT and CDR2 is YENEEA. This CDR3 is 13 amino acids long. J gave up 8 bases and V 3 bases, and 5 bases lay outside the gene matches. CDR3 amino acids: CASSLTGVAEAFF. DNA of the CDR3: TGTGCCAGCAGCTTGACAGGGGTCGCCGAAGCTTTCTTT.

The chain links TRBV29-1 to TRBJ1-3; D not resolved. The germline CDR1 and CDR2 sequences are SQVTM and ANQGSEA. V was pared by 4 bases and J by 1 base, with 8 bases between. This CDR3 contains 13 residues. CDR3 loop: CSVGERSGNTIYF. The CDR3 DNA sequence: TGCAGCGTTGGGGAGCGGTCTGGAAACACCATATATTTT.

The chain combines TRBV7-9 with TRBJ2-2; D might be TRBD2 (6 bases). The CDR3 extends over 13 amino acids. Germline V CDR1 and CDR2: SEHNR, FQNEAQ (reference sequence). Trimming took 1 base from V and 7 from J, leaving 7 bases between them. The CDR3 bases are TGTGCCAGCAGCTTAGAGCGGGTCGGGGAGCTGTTTTTT. It translates to CASSLERVGELFF.